This is a list of T cell receptor beta chains from one sample in a study of cytomegalovirus exposure and HLA in healthy donors. Some clones are missing from TCRdb's copy, which holds only in-frame ones; the method was immunoSEQ multiplex PCR. The profile shows approximately 150,000 clones, roughly 74% of them singletons. Source material: PBMCs. The receptor set was obtained from a male donor in good health and CMV-seronegative. Both conserved end residues are part of each CDR3. A D gene is named only where the DNA matches it firmly. Clone size, where shown, is once, few, many, or a class for clones that have expanded.

CDR3 length,D gene,clone size,J gene,V gene,CDR3 DNA,CDR3 protein
16,-,-,TRBJ2-1,TRBV6-6,TGTGCCAGCTCCGAAGACGGGGTACGCCGGGGCAATGAGCAGTTCTTC,CASSEDGVRRGNEQFF
16,TRBD2,-,TRBJ2-1,TRBV5-1,TGCGCCAGCAGCTCAGGCGGGAGGGCCTTTGTCAATGAGCAGTTCTTC,CASSSGGRAFVNEQFF
17,TRBD1,-,TRBJ2-5,TRBV7-9,TGTGCCAGCAGCTTCCCCGACAGGGGGCCTGTCCAAGAGACCCAGTACTTC,CASSFPDRGPVQETQYF
15,TRBD2,few,TRBJ2-4,TRBV6-6,TGTGCCAGCGATCCCTACAGCGGGAGGAAAAACATTCAGTACTTC,CASDPYSGRKNIQYF
16,-,-,TRBJ1-6,TRBV6-6,TGTGCCAGCAGTTACTCAGAGGGAGTCGATAATTCACCCCTCCACTTT,CASSYSEGVDNSPLHF
15,-,once,TRBJ2-3,TRBV7-2,TGTGCCAGCAGCTTAGCCGGGGATAAGGGCGATACGCAGTATTTT,CASSLAGDKGDTQYF
13,-,-,TRBJ2-1,TRBV6-5,TGTGCCAGCAGGTTGGGGCAGTACAATGAGCAGTTCTTC,CASRLGQYNEQFF
14,TRBD2,-,TRBJ2-1,TRBV7-3,TGTGCCAGCAGCATCAATAGCGGGAGAAGTGGAAAGTTCTTC,CASSINSGRSGKFF
15,-,-,TRBJ2-4,TRBV6-1,TGTGCCAGCGGCGACGGGTCTCTAGCCAAAAACATTCAGTACTTC,CASGDGSLAKNIQYF
15,TRBD1,once,TRBJ1-5,TRBV5-1,TGCGCCAGCAGCTTGAATGGACAGGGATATCAGCCCCAGCATTTT,CASSLNGQGYQPQHF
12,-,-,TRBJ2-7,TRBV6-5,TGTGCCAGCATGGGCAGGGGTCGTCGTCTGTACTTC,CASMGRGRRLYF
11,TRBD1,-,TRBJ2-5,TRBV11-2,TGTGCCAGCGGGACAGGGGAGACCCAGTACTTC,CASGTGETQYF
18,-,few,TRBJ2-6,TRBV5-1,TGCGCCAGCAGCTTGGATGGGACTTTGTACTCTGGGGCCAACGTCCTGACTTTC,CASSLDGTLYSGANVLTF
15,TRBD1,-,TRBJ1-6,TRBV5-1,TGCGCCAGCAGCTTTTATGACAGGGCTGGTTCACCCCTCCACTTT,CASSFYDRAGSPLHF
13,-,-,TRBJ2-3,TRBV7-8,TGTGCCAGCAGCTCCCGTGGCCGGGATAAGCAGTATTTT,CASSSRGRDKQYF
14,TRBD2,-,TRBJ2-7,TRBV7-2,TGTGCCAGCAGCCAACTAGCGGTGTCCTACGAGCAGTACTTC,CASSQLAVSYEQYF
16,TRBD2,-,TRBJ2-5,TRBV2,TGTGCCAGCAGAGGGTGGCTAGCGGGGGGGGGAGAGACCCAGTACTTC,CASRGWLAGGGETQYF
14,-,-,TRBJ2-7,TRBV27,TGTGCCAGCAGCCTGACTTCACCCTCCTACGAGCAGTACTTC,CASSLTSPSYEQYF
13,TRBD1,-,TRBJ1-5,TRBV19,TGTGCCAGTACGACAGGGTTCGTAGTGCCCCAGCATTTT,CASTTGFVVPQHF
17,TRBD2,-,TRBJ2-1,TRBV11-1,TGTGCCAGCAGCTTAGTGGGGACTAGCGGGGTGTACAATGAGCAGTTCTTC,CASSLVGTSGVYNEQFF
15,TRBD2,once,TRBJ2-1,TRBV28,TGTGCCAGCAGTTTGAGGGAGGGTGGTAGAAATGAGCAGTTCTTC,CASSLREGGRNEQFF
15,TRBD1,-,TRBJ1-2,TRBV18,TGTGCCAGCTCACCAGGGGACAGGGCAGCCTATGGCTACACCTTC,CASSPGDRAAYGYTF
15,TRBD1,few,TRBJ2-6,TRBV28,TGTGCCAGCAGTTCACAGGGGTCTGGGGCCAACGTCCTGACTTTC,CASSSQGSGANVLTF
15,TRBD1,-,TRBJ1-4,TRBV2,TGTGCCAGCAGTGGACAGGGGGCCAGTAGTGAAAAACTGTTTTTT,CASSGQGASSEKLFF
14,-,-,TRBJ2-1,TRBV28,TGTGCCACCCTGGGGGCCTATCGCTACAATGAGCAGTTCTTC,CATLGAYRYNEQFF
14,TRBD1,-,TRBJ2-1,TRBV5-1,TGCGCCAGCTCAGGGGGTGACACCTACAATGAGCAGTTCTTC,CASSGGDTYNEQFF
13,-,-,TRBJ1-1,TRBV11-2,TGTGCCAGCAGCTGGGGCAGACACACTGAAGCTTTCTTT,CASSWGRHTEAFF
15,TRBD2,-,TRBJ2-7,TRBV11-1,TGTGCCAGCAGCTTAGCTAGCGGGAGTTCATACGAGCAGTACTTC,CASSLASGSSYEQYF
16,-,few,TRBJ2-7,TRBV6-5,TGTGCCAGCAGTTACTCGACGGCAGGTATATCCTACGAGCAGTACTTC,CASSYSTAGISYEQYF
16,TRBD1,-,TRBJ2-1,TRBV27,TGTGCCAGCAGTTTCGGGACAGGGTTTTCCTACAATGAGCAGTTCTTC,CASSFGTGFSYNEQFF
16,-,-,TRBJ1-2,TRBV4-2,TGTGCCAGCAGCCAAGAGACAGGTCGTGCAGGCTATGGCTACACCTTC,CASSQETGRAGYGYTF
11,-,-,TRBJ2-7,TRBV20-1,TGCAGTGCTAACAGGGACTACGAGCAGTACTTC,CSANRDYEQYF
15,-,-,TRBJ2-7,TRBV5-4,TGTGCCAGCAGCCTGGAGTCCCAAGGGAGCTACGAGCAGTACTTC,CASSLESQGSYEQYF
13,-,few,TRBJ2-3,TRBV11-3,TGTGCCAGCAGCTTAATGGGGCCAGATACGCAGTATTTT,CASSLMGPDTQYF
15,TRBD2,-,TRBJ2-1,TRBV9,TGTGCCAGCAGCGCTAGCGGATCCTCCTACAATGAGCAGTTCTTC,CASSASGSSYNEQFF
16,TRBD1,once,TRBJ2-5,TRBV19,TGTGCCAGTAGTATATTGGGAAACAGGGGAGCAGAGACCCAGTACTTC,CASSILGNRGAETQYF
15,TRBD1,-,TRBJ2-1,TRBV2,TGTGCCAGCAGCCGTGACAGGGGGCCCTACAATGAGCAGTTCTTC,CASSRDRGPYNEQFF
16,-,-,TRBJ1-6,TRBV19,TGTGCCAGTAGTAATGTCCTGGGGGCAACTCCATCACCCCTCCACTTT,CASSNVLGATPSPLHF
15,-,few,TRBJ1-6,TRBV2,TGTGCCAGCAGTGCACAGGTGGCCTATAATTCACCCCTCCACTTT,CASSAQVAYNSPLHF
17,TRBD2,-,TRBJ2-3,TRBV5-1,TGCGCCAGCAGCATAATAGCGGGGGGAGCTAGCACAGATACGCAGTATTTT,CASSIIAGGASTDTQYF
13,-,-,TRBJ2-2,TRBV15,TGTGCCACCGGCCCTCCGAACACCGGGGAGCTGTTTTTT,CATGPPNTGELFF
17,-,-,TRBJ2-2,TRBV7-8,TGTGCCAGCAGCTTAGCTGACAGTTTCTCGAACACCGGGGAGCTGTTTTTT,CASSLADSFSNTGELFF
13,-,-,TRBJ1-5,TRBV2,TGTGCCAGCAAGACAGATAGCAATCAGCCCCAGCATTTT,CASKTDSNQPQHF
18,TRBD2,many,TRBJ2-2,TRBV4-1,TGCGCCAGCAGCCAAGCCGGACTAGCGGGAGTCGGAACCGGGGAGCTGTTTTTT,CASSQAGLAGVGTGELFF
17,TRBD2,-,TRBJ2-1,TRBV10-3,TGTGCCATCGCGCGGACTAGCGGGGGGGACTCCTACAATGAGCAGTTCTTC,CAIARTSGGDSYNEQFF
15,TRBD1,-,TRBJ1-5,TRBV30,TGTGCCTGGAGGCGACAGGGGAAAGGCAATCAGCCCCAGCATTTT,CAWRRQGKGNQPQHF
16,-,few,TRBJ2-3,TRBV14,TGTGCCAGCAGCTGGAGGACTTTAGCGGATGGTGGTACGCAGTATTTT,CASSWRTLADGGTQYF
13,-,few,TRBJ2-7,TRBV28,TGTGCCAGCAGTTTACAGGGCACCTACGAGCAGTACTTC,CASSLQGTYEQYF
16,-,-,TRBJ1-2,TRBV29-1,TGCAGCGTTAGGGGGGGATTGGGCAGGGGAGAATATGGCTACACCTTC,CSVRGGLGRGEYGYTF
13,-,once,TRBJ1-3,TRBV19,TGTGCCAGTAGTATATCAGGGGGAAACACCATATATTTT,CASSISGGNTIYF
14,TRBD1,-,TRBJ2-7,TRBV25-1,TGTGCCATATCGACCGGGACAGGGGCGTACGAGCAGTACTTC,CAISTGTGAYEQYF